This record covers a single T cell receptor (beta chain). Its antigen is as yet unknown. Time point: blood at routine non-recurrence follow-up after resection. The V gene lost 6 bases and the J gene lost 4 bases, with 16 bases spanning the gap. CDR3 size: 15 residues. From germline, CDR1 is MDHEN and CDR2 SYDVKM. This sample stems from a study of spatial heterogeneity in lung cancer. Study-level background: Where they were available, follow-up PBMC samples were sequenced, at a median of about two years after resection. Consistent detection of more beta-chain than alpha-chain sequences was observed.

Study-level results: Blood contained ubiquitous expanded tumor TCRs more at resection than at follow-up.

The library protocol tagged each TCR cDNA with a unique molecular identifier. Each CDR3 protein is one row after TCRdb ran MiXCR on the 5' RACE reads. The table shows under 150,000 distinct CDR3 sequences, with approximately 10% occurring only once. The sample here was PBMCs, taken at follow-up. This sequence joins TRBV28 and TRBJ1-5, with D hard to call. This TCR was sampled from a female donor with early-stage non-small cell lung cancer. The CDR3 region has the DNA TGTGCCAGCAGCGGCGGGGATGCCGATAATCAGCCCCAGCATTTT. This gives the protein CASSGGDADNQPQHF.